A single sample is the source of the 9 T cell receptor beta chains below, sequenced in a study of cytomegalovirus exposure and HLA in healthy donors. PCR employed 60 Vbeta and 13 Jbeta primers. TCRdb's copy holds only in-frame clones and misses some; the assay was immunoSEQ multiplex PCR. The sample contains roughly 120,000 clones, 73% of which appear only once. The sequenced sample was PBMCs. The receptors shown here come from a woman in her thirties in good health and CMV-seronegative.

The chain has TRBV6-1 and TRBJ2-5; TRBD1 agrees at 10 bases. TRBJ2-7 matches the DNA end more closely, so the J call is doubtful. This CDR3 is built from 15 residues. Germline values: CDR1 MNHNS, CDR2 SASEGT. The CDR3 DNA reads TGTGCCAGCACCCCGCCTGGGACAGGGGTCTACGAGCAGTACTTC. It translates to CASTPPGTGVYEQYF.

V is TRBV6-5 and J is TRBJ1-6, with no clear D. Germline CDR1 reads MNHEY; CDR2 reads SVGAGI. The V end lost 8 bases, the J end lost 13 bases, and 12 bases lay between the germline ends. The CDR3 has 11 amino acids. This chain's CDR3 is CASSPGGPLHF. CDR3 nucleotide sequence: TGTGCCAGCTCCCCCGGTGGTCCCCTCCACTTT.

V usage is TRBV30 and J usage is TRBJ1-1; D may be TRBD1 (5 bases). The V gene lost 1 base and the J gene lost 7 bases, with 10 bases spanning the gap. Germline lookup yields CDR1 GTSNPN and CDR2 SVGIG (reference sequence). This CDR3 is 12 amino acids long. The CDR3 sequence is CAWSGGGDEAFF. The CDR3 DNA reads TGTGCCTGGAGTGGCGGAGGGGATGAAGCTTTCTTT.

The J gene is TRBJ1-5, the V gene TRBV25-1, with no clear D. There are 14 residues in the CDR3. Trimming took off 4 bases at V and 5 bases at J, with 12 bases between the two ends. Germline V gene data show CDR1 as MGHDK and CDR2 as SYGVNS. CDR3 sequence (DNA): TGTGCCAGCAGTGCCCTAGCAACAGATCAGCCCCAGCATTTT. Encoded protein: CASSALATDQPQHF.

This clone was recorded a few times. The chain has TRBV4-1 and TRBJ1-1; TRBD1 matches 7 bases. The CDR3 covers 16 residues. The V gene's germline CDR1 is MGHRA and CDR2 YSYEKL. V trimming: 0 bases; J trimming: 1 base; junction bases outside the gene matches: 5. CDR3: CASSQDQRGPNTEAFF. DNA of the CDR3: TGCGCCAGCAGCCAAGATCAGAGGGGGCCGAACACTGAAGCTTTCTTT.

The chain combines TRBV28 with TRBJ2-7; the match to TRBD2 covers 10 bases. Germline assignment: CDR1 MDHEN and CDR2 SYDVKM. The CDR3 length is 16 residues. V lost 4 bases and J lost 2; bases outside the gene matches: 8. The CDR3 coding sequence is TGTGCCAGCAGTTCTATAGCGGGAGGCCTCCCCTACGAGCAGTACTTC. This gives the protein CASSSIAGGLPYEQYF.

In this sample, this clone turned up a few times. The chain combines TRBV5-6 with TRBJ1-4; 7 positions match TRBD1. The CDR3 contains 14 residues. J was trimmed by 6 bases and V by 0 bases; bases with no gene match: 2. Germline CDR1 and CDR2: SGHDT and YYEEEE. CDR3 in DNA: TGTGCCAGCAGCTTGGGACAGGGAGATGAAAAACTGTTTTTT. Translating it yields CASSLGQGDEKLFF.

This clone has more than one count but fewer than ten. V and J are TRBV25-1 and TRBJ2-1; D possibly corresponds to TRBD1 (6 bases). This CDR3 is 15 amino acids long. The V gene lost 3 bases and the J gene lost 4 bases, with 13 bases spanning the gap. From germline, CDR1 is MGHDK and CDR2 SYGVNS. CDR3 coding DNA: TGTGCCAGCAGTGACCCAGGGGTAACATACAATGAGCAGTTCTTC. It encodes CASSDPGVTYNEQFF.

This clone was seen only a few times. The chain recombines TRBV7-9 with TRBJ2-1, with 10 nucleotides matching TRBD2. Germline CDR1 and CDR2: SEHNR and FQNEAQ (reference sequence). This CDR3 is 14 amino acids long. Losses at the gene ends were 11 bases for V and 8 bases for J; bases not matched to a gene: 12. CDR3 nucleotide sequence: TGTGCCTCCGGAAGAGCGGGAGGGTGGGATGAGCAGTTCTTC. Residues: CASGRAGGWDEQFF.